Each of the 10 T cell receptor beta chains below was sequenced from the same sample in a study of T cells in Graves' hyperthyroidism and ophthalmopathy. Amplified TCR beta CDR3 regions derived from RNA transcripts. An initial round of RT-PCR targeting the TCR CDR3 relied on the HTBI primer set. TCRdb reanalysed the multiplex PCR reads using MiXCR and keeps one entry per CDR3 protein. The sample consists of 340,000 or so distinct CDR3 sequences, about 18% of them appearing once. The specimen was blood. The origin of the receptors is a woman between 50 and 59 years old with Graves' hyperthyroidism.

The chain employs TRBV12-3 or TRBV12-4 and TRBJ2-3; 7 bases fit TRBD2. After removal of 3 bases from V and 5 bases from J, the junction contained 11 bases not matched to a gene. This CDR3 has 16 residues. The CDR3, as DNA: TGTGCCAGCAGTTTCGTCCTAGCGTTAGCGGGAGATACGCAGTATTTT. This codes for CASSFVLALAGDTQYF.

The chain is built from TRBV3-1 and TRBJ2-1, with 14 bases aligning to TRBD2. Germline V gene lookup returns CDR1 LGHDT and CDR2 YNNKEL (reference sequence). The CDR3 contains 15 residues. The ends lost 5 bases at V and 5 bases at J; junction bases unmatched: 2. CDR3 loop: CASSTTSGGDNEQFF. The CDR3 DNA sequence: TGTGCCAGCAGCACGACTAGCGGGGGGGACAATGAGCAGTTCTTC.

The chain links TRBV28 to TRBJ1-1; TRBD1 is a possible D gene (5 bases). This CDR3 spans 14 amino acids. Per the germline V gene, CDR1 is MDHEN and CDR2 is SYDVKM. V lost 2 bases, J lost 1 base, and 8 bases lay in between. CDR3 amino acids: CASSLTGWNTEAFF. For the CDR3, the DNA is TGTGCCAGCAGTTTAACAGGTTGGAACACTGAAGCTTTCTTT.

Many counts were recorded for this clonotype. The V call is TRBV28, the J call TRBJ2-7; 11 bases align to TRBD1. The CDR3 extends over 15 amino acids. The germline V gene encodes CDR1 MDHEN and CDR2 SYDVKM. V shed 5 bases and J 2 bases; nucleotides not matched to a gene: 5. The CDR3 loop reads CASSPGTGGPYEQYF. CDR3 DNA: TGTGCCAGCAGTCCGGGGACAGGGGGTCCCTACGAGCAGTACTTC.

This clonotype occurred many times. V and J are TRBV7-2 and TRBJ2-1; D unclear. The germline gives CDR1 SGHTA, CDR2 FQGNSA. Deletions cut 1 base from V and 13 bases from J, with 14 bases between. This CDR3 spans 13 amino acids. CDR3 sequence (DNA): TGTGCCAGCAGCTTAGAACTGGAAGTGGCCCAGTTCTTC. Translated, it gives CASSLELEVAQFF.

The V and J genes are TRBV7-3 and TRBJ1-5; no clear D. V shed 1 base and J shed 4 bases, with 5 bases lying between them. CDR1 and CDR2 (germline): SGHTA, FQGTGA. The CDR3 has 13 residues. The CDR3: CASSLRPNQPQHF. The CDR3 DNA reads TGTGCCAGCAGCTTAAGACCTAATCAGCCCCAGCATTTT.

This clonotype was picked up a small number of times. V gene TRBV5-6 combines with J gene TRBJ2-2; 8 positions agree with TRBD1. J was trimmed by 8 bases and V by 5 bases; bases with no gene match: 8. The CDR3 runs 14 residues. CDR1 SGHDT and CDR2 YYEEEE come from the germline V gene. The CDR3 is CASSYRQGPGELFF. The CDR3 DNA follows: TGTGCCAGCAGTTACAGACAGGGGCCTGGGGAGCTGTTTTTT.

This clonotype was picked up many times. The genes are TRBV7-9 and TRBJ2-7, with D perhaps TRBD2 (6 bases). The germline V gene encodes CDR1 SEHNR and CDR2 FQNEAQ (reference sequence). Trimming removed 5 bases at V and 3 bases at J, with 11 bases between. The CDR3 sequence is 13 residues long. CDR3 residues: CASSKGDFYEQYF. The CDR3 coding sequence is TGTGCCAGCAGCAAAGGGGACTTCTACGAGCAGTACTTC.

This clonotype was picked up many times. The V call is TRBV5-1, the J call TRBJ1-1; unclear D gene. The CDR3 length is 13 residues. In germline, CDR1 is SGHRS, CDR2 YFSETQ. The germline V and J ends were trimmed by 0 bases and 2 bases, with 5 bases remaining between them. CDR3 bases: TGCGCCAGCAGCTTGGGCAGAAACACTGAAGCTTTCTTT. Translation gives CASSLGRNTEAFF.

Remarks on this clonotype: A read error may explain this, as a much larger clone is one base away. The chain couples TRBV5-1 to TRBJ1-5; 7 bases fit TRBD1. Looked up from germline, CDR1 is SGHRS and CDR2 is YFSETQ. CDR3 size: 15 residues. The V and J ends lost 3 bases and 6 bases, in that order; junction bases with no gene match: 9. The CDR3 region has the DNA TGCGCCAGCAGCTCCTCCGGGGACAGAAGTCAGCCCCAGCATTTT. Translating gives CASSSSGDRSQPQHF.